Detailed here is one T cell receptor beta chain. It has no known antigen specificity. No base quality values were provided; no much bigger clone lies one nucleotide off. The source of the sample is a study of cytomegalovirus exposure and HLA in healthy donors (dated by TCRdb to the late 2010s). With respect to the entire study: The 550 to 750 repertoires of the first cohort and the 95 to 150 validation repertoires were produced on the same platform, according to a later analysis. Along with the approximately 700-subject first cohort, a separate validation cohort of about 110 different subjects was used. To predict cytomegalovirus infection status, the study combined high-throughput TCR immunosequencing, statistical association of individual TCRs with disease status, and machine learning. The study was designed to test whether signatures of past pathogen exposure could be identified by cataloging public T cell receptors. What the work shows at the level of the full study, not this receptor alone: The study listed 150 to 200 TCR beta chains as associated with cytomegalovirus. A few of the identified cytomegalovirus-associated TCR beta chains were confirmed in vitro to be specific for cytomegalovirus antigens. While some public TCRs were present in many individuals, most TCR sequences turned up only very rarely across donors. The classifier was reported to diagnose cytomegalovirus status with high specificity and sensitivity in both the original cohort and the validation cohort. A later analysis lacked HLA typing for the validation cohort, so it scored co-occurrence in that cohort across all 110 or so repertoires. In a later analysis, TCRs clustered in the first cohort were found to also tend to co-occur in the roughly 110 validation repertoires, with over 90% of cluster scores above 0. According to the authors, the approach could potentially be generalized to other disease states and immunological phenotypes.

Libraries were made using the immunoSEQ multiplex PCR assay. The published analysis was carried out like this. A statistical classification framework was built for diagnosing cytomegalovirus status from the catalog of TCR beta chain sequences. Sourced from immuneACCESS, this table was stored by TCRdb with only in-frame sequences that have V and J called. A share of the clones is absent; for the studies checked, an unresolved V gene accounts for under half, and the remainder has no known explanation. V and J calls and clone size are copied from that table; D and trimming were computed from the DNA. The sample table contains about 130,000 clones; only one count was recorded for 90% of them. Of the sample, roughly 6.5% is held by the ten largest clones. The germline V gene yields SGHVS for CDR1 and FNYEAQ for CDR2. Clipping removes 5 bases from V and 0 bases from J, with 3 as the unmatched junction base count. Measured from the cysteine to the phenylalanine, the CDR3 is 15 residues long. Just CDR3 DNA is preserved here, 45 bases in frame from base 1.

Separate from the approximately 700-subject first cohort, the validation cohort of 90 to 150 subjects was the group to which the donors belonged. The sequenced sample was PBMCs. The chain links TRBV7-6 with TRBJ2-1; 8 middle bases align to TRBD2. The sequence was obtained from a woman under 40 in good health and CMV-seropositive. The CDR3 amino acid sequence is: CASSTGTSSYNEQFF. The DNA sequence is given as TGTGCCAGCAGCACCGGGACTAGCTCCTACAATGAGCAGTTCTTC.